Listed below are T cell receptor beta chains from one sample, sequenced in a study of T cells in Graves' hyperthyroidism and ophthalmopathy. Via MiXCR, TCRdb re-called the multiplex PCR reads, giving one row per CDR3 protein. Counted here are some 690,000 distinct CDR3 sequences, 17% occurring once; the ten biggest clones make up roughly a sixth. Input material: blood. Receptors were obtained from a man aged 45-65 years with Graves' hyperthyroidism. Both conserved end residues are part of each CDR3. D genes are given only for firm matches. Clone sizes are given selectively: once, few, many, or a class where the clone is expanded.

J: TRBJ1-1; V: TRBV7-8; size: few; D: .; DNA: TGTGCCAGCAGCTTAGCGCCGCAGGTTAACACTGAAGCTTTCTTT; CDR3: CASSLAPQVNTEAFF
J: TRBJ1-2; V: TRBV19; size: many; D: .; DNA: TGTGCCTCAGGGAGGGCCTCCGGCTACACCTTC; CDR3: CASGRASGYTF
J: TRBJ2-5; V: TRBV6-2/TRBV6-3; size: many; D: .; DNA: TGTGCCAGCAGTTTGACAGGACAGAATCAAGAGACCCAGTACTTC; CDR3: CASSLTGQNQETQYF
J: TRBJ2-3; V: TRBV6-2/TRBV6-3; size: .; D: TRBD1; DNA: TGTGCCAGCAGTTACGGGACAGACACAGATACGCAGTATTTT; CDR3: CASSYGTDTDTQYF
J: TRBJ1-1; V: TRBV24-1; size: .; D: .; DNA: TGTGCCACCAGTGAAGCAGACAGGAACGAAGCTTTCTTT; CDR3: CATSEADRNEAFF
J: TRBJ2-5; V: TRBV18; size: .; D: .; DNA: TGTGCCAGCTCACCAGGAGGATGGTACCAAGAGACCCAGTACTTC; CDR3: CASSPGGWYQETQYF
J: TRBJ2-3; V: TRBV11-2; size: many; D: .; DNA: TGTGCCAGCAGCTTATCGGTCGGGACTGATTCAGATACGCAGTATTTT; CDR3: CASSLSVGTDSDTQYF
J: TRBJ2-5; V: TRBV9; size: few; D: TRBD2; DNA: TGTGCCAGCAGCGTAGGGCGTAGCGGGAGTATGGAGACCCAGTACTTC; CDR3: CASSVGRSGSMETQYF
J: TRBJ2-2; V: TRBV12-3/TRBV12-4; size: few; D: .; DNA: TGTGCCAGCAGTTTTATGAGTTGGGGGGATACCGGGGAGCTGTTTTTT; CDR3: CASSFMSWGDTGELFF
J: TRBJ2-7; V: TRBV5-1; size: few; D: .; DNA: TGCGCCAGCAGCTTGGCCTTTTTAGGGAAGGGCTACGAGCAGTACTTC; CDR3: CASSLAFLGKGYEQYF
J: TRBJ2-5; V: TRBV6-1; size: few; D: TRBD2; DNA: TGTGCCAGCAGTAACTCACCGGGACTAGCGGGAACGTACCAAGAGACCCAGTACTTC; CDR3: CASSNSPGLAGTYQETQYF
J: TRBJ1-5; V: TRBV25-1; size: .; D: TRBD1; DNA: TGTGCCAGCAGAGGGACAGTCGATCAGCCCCAGCATTTT; CDR3: CASRGTVDQPQHF
J: TRBJ2-7; V: TRBV6-5; size: many; D: .; DNA: TGTGCCAGCAGTTACTCGCGGGATACGACTGGCGAGCAGTACTTC; CDR3: CASSYSRDTTGEQYF
J: TRBJ2-7; V: TRBV7-2; size: many; D: TRBD2; DNA: TGTGCCAGCAGCCCAGCGGGAGGGCTTGCCCACGAGCAGTACTTC; CDR3: CASSPAGGLAHEQYF
J: TRBJ2-5; V: TRBV27; size: many; D: .; DNA: TGTGCCAGCGCCTCAGGGGAAGGAGAGACCCAGTACTTC; CDR3: CASASGEGETQYF
J: TRBJ1-2; V: TRBV7-9; size: .; D: .; DNA: TGTGCCAGCAGCTTGGCCAGGGGCGAGCATGGCTACACCTTC; CDR3: CASSLARGEHGYTF
J: TRBJ2-5; V: TRBV2; size: many; D: .; DNA: TGTGCCAGCAACCCAGGGGGGGATGAGACCCAGTACTTC; CDR3: CASNPGGDETQYF
J: TRBJ2-1; V: TRBV2; size: many; D: TRBD2; DNA: TGTGCCAGCAGTGAATGGCGGGAGGGATACAATGAGCAGTTCTTC; CDR3: CASSEWREGYNEQFF
J: TRBJ2-7; V: TRBV24-1; size: few; D: .; DNA: TGTGCCACCAGTGAAGGGAGCGGCTACGAGCAGTACTTC; CDR3: CATSEGSGYEQYF
J: TRBJ1-5; V: TRBV25-1; size: few; D: .; DNA: TGTGCCAGCAGTGAATACGAGGGGATTCAGCCCCAGCATTTT; CDR3: CASSEYEGIQPQHF
J: TRBJ1-6; V: TRBV2; size: .; D: .; DNA: TGTGCCAGCAGCCTTCCCCCGGGCGTCTATAATTCACCCCTCCACTTT; CDR3: CASSLPPGVYNSPLHF
J: TRBJ1-2; V: TRBV6-1; size: many; D: .; DNA: TGTGCCAGCAAGTCAACTGCTTACTATGGCTACACCTTC; CDR3: CASKSTAYYGYTF
J: TRBJ1-1; V: TRBV3-1; size: many; D: TRBD1; DNA: TGTGCCAGCAGCCCACGGGACAGGAACACTGAAGCTTTCTTT; CDR3: CASSPRDRNTEAFF
J: TRBJ1-5; V: TRBV6-2/TRBV6-3; size: few; D: .; DNA: TGTGCCAGCAGTTACGCCGACAGTAGATTATACCAGCCCCAGCATTTT; CDR3: CASSYADSRLYQPQHF
J: TRBJ2-1; V: TRBV30; size: .; D: TRBD2; DNA: TGTGCCTGGACTAGCGGACTAAATCCGGGCAATGAGCAGTTCTTC; CDR3: CAWTSGLNPGNEQFF
J: TRBJ2-5; V: TRBV10-3; size: .; D: TRBD2; DNA: TGTGCCAGCGCCGGGACTAGCGGGAGCGGGGAGACCCAGTACTTC; CDR3: CASAGTSGSGETQYF
J: TRBJ1-2; V: TRBV6-5; size: many; D: .; DNA: TGTGCCAGCAGTTACGATCCGTCCGCTCTAGGTCATAACTATGGCTACACCTTC; CDR3: CASSYDPSALGHNYGYTF
J: TRBJ2-7; V: TRBV20-1; size: many; D: .; DNA: TGCAGTGCCCTTCTGGCGGCAAGCTCCTACGAGCAGTACTTC; CDR3: CSALLAASSYEQYF
J: TRBJ2-1; V: TRBV24-1; size: .; D: .; DNA: TGTGCCACCAGTGATTTAAGCGGAAGGGCGTTCTTC; CDR3: CATSDLSGRAFF
J: TRBJ2-1; V: TRBV13; size: many; D: TRBD2; DNA: TGTGCCAGCAGCCCCAGCGGGAGCGGCTACAATGAGCAGTTCTTC; CDR3: CASSPSGSGYNEQFF
J: TRBJ1-1; V: TRBV29-1; size: many; D: .; DNA: TGCAGCGTTGAAGGGGGGCTGAACACTGAAGCTTTCTTT; CDR3: CSVEGGLNTEAFF
J: TRBJ2-6; V: TRBV5-1; size: many; D: .; DNA: TGCGCCAGCAGCTTGGCTCGGAGCTCTGGGGCCAACGTCCTGACTTTC; CDR3: CASSLARSSGANVLTF
J: TRBJ2-2; V: TRBV4-2; size: many; D: .; DNA: TGTGCCAGCAGCCAAGAGCCAAGCGGCGGGGAGCTGTTTTTT; CDR3: CASSQEPSGGELFF